This TCR beta chain was sequenced for a study of cytomegalovirus exposure and HLA in healthy donors. Germline V gene lookup returns CDR1 MDHEN and CDR2 SYDVKM. CDR3 size: 17 residues. The junction had 20 bases not matched to a gene; V was cut back by 6 bases and J by 7 bases. Use of 60 Vbeta and 13 Jbeta primers characterized the PCR. Assay: immunoSEQ multiplex PCR; the TCRdb copy retains only in-frame clones and omits some. The table shows around 200,000 clones, with roughly three quarters occurring only once. About this clone: What it binds is not known.

Whole-study findings and limits: A few chains tied to CMV proved CMV antigen-specific in vitro. A later analysis by the authors found several of the most significant clusters apparently linked to common viral pathogens. In a later analysis, HLA-C alleles had the fewest associated TCRs, DRB1 alleles the most. Presence/absence analyses supposed approximately even sequencing depth among donors.

This chain connects TRBV28 to TRBJ2-7, with 8 bases fitting TRBD2. The clonotype originates from a woman between 18 and 29 years old in good health and CMV-seronegative. Sequenced input: PBMCs. The CDR3 DNA reads TGTGCCAGCAGCCCCCCCGGAGTGGCGGGAGGTCCGGCGGAGCAGTACTTC. Protein sequence: CASSPPGVAGGPAEQYF.